A single sample gave rise to the 22 T cell receptor beta chains below, sequenced in a study of blood T cell repertoires in COVID-19. Using immunoSEQ multiplex PCR, the repertoire was profiled, and TCRdb retains in-frame clones only, with some absent. The repertoire holds some 160,000 clones, with around 85% as singletons. What was sequenced was peripheral blood. These receptors were taken from a woman between 70 and 85 years old with acute or convalescent COVID-19.

The J gene is TRBJ2-7, the V gene TRBV7-9, with D unresolved. CDR3 length equals 13 residues. The V and J ends lost 2 bases and 2 bases respectively, with 7 bases between them. Germline values: CDR1 SEHNR, CDR2 FQNEAQ (reference sequence). The CDR3 nucleotides read TGTGCCAGCAGCTTAAACAGCCCCTACGAGCAGTACTTC. As protein: CASSLNSPYEQYF.

The rearrangement uses TRBV7-2 and TRBJ1-2, with a tentative D call TRBD1 (6 bases). This CDR3 spans 15 amino acids. V lost 5 bases and J lost 7, with 20 bases in between. Germline-derived CDR1 and CDR2 are SGHTA and FQGNSA. The CDR3 DNA reads as TGTGCCAGCAGCCCGTACTCAGGGGTTCCGGGTGGCTACACCTTC. Residues: CASSPYSGVPGGYTF. The full variable domain, in which reference TRBV7-2 and TRBJ1-2 provide the parts outside the CDR3, is GAGVSQSPSNKVTEKGKDVELRCDPISGHTALYWYRQSLGQGLEFLIYFQGNSAPDKSGLPSDRFSAERTGGSVSTLTIQRTQQEDSAVYLCASSPYSGVPGGYTFGSGTRLTVV.

The chain joins TRBV6-5 to TRBJ2-3; 8 nucleotides line up with TRBD1. Germline CDR1 reads MNHEY; CDR2 reads SVGAGI. The junction had 8 bases not matched to a gene; V was cut back by 5 bases and J by 4 bases. The CDR3 extends over 15 amino acids. DNA for the CDR3: TGTGCCAGCAGTCCCCAGGGGGCAAGGGCAGATACGCAGTATTTT. As protein: CASSPQGARADTQYF.

V is TRBV6-5 and J is TRBJ2-7; 10 bases match TRBD1. From germline, CDR1 is MNHEY and CDR2 SVGAGI. This CDR3 is 16 amino acids long. V gave up 1 base and J gave up 2 bases; unmatched junction bases: 5. This chain's CDR3 is CASSYLPGQGPYEQYF. The CDR3 nucleotides read TGTGCCAGCAGTTACTTACCGGGACAGGGGCCCTACGAGCAGTACTTC.

The genes are TRBV11-2 and TRBJ2-2, with 7 bases lining up with TRBD1. V lost 0 bases to trimming and J lost 7 bases; unmatched junction nucleotides: 11. Germline V gives CDR1 SGHAT, CDR2 FQNNGV. The CDR3 spans 17 residues. The CDR3 protein is CASSLDVAGGIIGELFF. As DNA, the CDR3 is TGTGCCAGCAGCTTAGACGTGGCAGGGGGTATTATCGGGGAGCTGTTTTTT.

This chain's CDR3 is CASSVFQGSGANVLTF. CDR3 nucleotides: TGTGCCAGCAGCGTATTTCAGGGGAGTGGGGCCAACGTCCTGACTTTC. The chain recombines TRBV9 with TRBJ2-6; D is perhaps TRBD1 (6 bases). The CDR3 runs to 16 residues. CDR1 is SGDLS and CDR2 is YYNGEE in the germline V gene. Between the trimmed V and J ends, which lost 1 base and 3 bases, there was a span of 11 bases. Combining the CDR3 with reference TRBV9 and TRBJ2-6 gives the whole variable domain DSGVTQTPKHLITATGQRVTLRCSPRSGDLSVYWYQQSLDQGLQFLIQYYNGEERAKGNILERFSAQQFPDLHSELNLSSLELGDSALYFCASSVFQGSGANVLTFGAGSRLTVL.

As DNA, the CDR3 is TGTGCCTCAGGGACAGCCTACGAGCAGTACTTC. Its translation: CASGTAYEQYF. The chain combines TRBV30 with TRBJ2-7; TRBD1 matches 7 bases. The CDR3 is 11 residues long. CDR1 is GTSNPN, CDR2 SVGIG, per germline (reference sequence). V lost 7 bases to trimming and J lost 2 bases; unmatched junction nucleotides: 2.

This clone was observed a single time. The chain has TRBV9 and TRBJ2-3; D might be TRBD2 (7 bases). Trimming took off 4 bases at V and 6 bases at J, with 21 bases between the two ends. This CDR3 is built from 16 residues. Germline-derived CDR1 and CDR2 are SGDLS and YYNGEE. In DNA form, the CDR3 reads TGTGCCAGCAGCCCGTGGGAGGGGGGGCTGCTGGATACGCAGTATTTT. It yields the protein CASSPWEGGLLDTQYF.

The gene calls are TRBV18 and TRBJ2-7; D possibly corresponds to TRBD2 (5 bases). The CDR3 consists of 14 residues. The germline V and J ends were trimmed by 0 bases and 3 bases, with 9 bases remaining between them. The germline CDR1 and CDR2 sequences are KGHSH and LQKENI. This CDR3 is CASSPPASIYEQYF. The CDR3 nucleotides are TGTGCCAGCTCACCACCGGCTAGCATCTACGAGCAGTACTTC.

This clone has only one observation. The gene calls are TRBV5-1 and TRBJ2-6, with unresolved D. The germline V gene has CDR1 SGHRS and CDR2 YFSETQ. V shed 0 bases and J shed 3 bases, with 4 bases lying between them. This CDR3 is built from 14 residues. The CDR3 loop is CASSLGSGANVLTF. The CDR3 bases are TGCGCCAGCAGCTTGGGGAGTGGGGCCAACGTCCTGACTTTC.

This clone was detected a few times. The gene calls are TRBV7-9 and TRBJ1-5; TRBD1 aligns across 7 bases. The CDR3 spans 13 residues. Germline V gives CDR1 SEHNR, CDR2 FQNEAQ (reference sequence). Trimming at V came to 5 bases and at J to 4 bases, leaving 2 bases not matched to a gene. CDR3 amino acids: CASSRQGNQPQHF. The CDR3 nucleotides read TGTGCCAGCAGCCGACAGGGAAATCAGCCCCAGCATTTT. Variable domain in full (rest from reference TRBV7-9 and TRBJ1-5): DTGVSQNPRHKITKRGQNVTFRCDPISEHNRLYWYRQTLGQGPEFLTYFQNEAQLEKSRLLSDRFSAERPKGSFSTLEIQRTEQGDSAMYLCASSRQGNQPQHFGDGTRLSIL.

This sequence joins TRBV10-3 and TRBJ1-2; 11 bases fit TRBD1. The CDR3 sequence is 13 residues long. The germline V gene encodes CDR1 ENHRY and CDR2 SYGVKD. J gave up 6 bases and V 7 bases, and 4 bases lay outside the gene matches. This CDR3 reads CAITRTGGDGYTF. The CDR3, as DNA: TGTGCCATCACCCGGACAGGGGGCGATGGCTACACCTTC.

The gene calls are TRBV19 and TRBJ2-7, with 9 bases that match TRBD2. V lost 0 bases to trimming and J lost 1 base; unmatched junction nucleotides: 10. This CDR3 comprises 18 residues. Germline lookup yields CDR1 LNHDA and CDR2 SQIVND (reference sequence). As DNA, the CDR3 is TGTGCCAGTAGTATAGAGAGTAGCGGGAGATTATTGTCCTACGAGCAGTACTTC. This sequence encodes CASSIESSGRLLSYEQYF.

The chain couples TRBV29-1 to TRBJ1-2, with D tentatively TRBD1 (6 bases). The CDR3 runs to 13 residues. Germline CDR1 SQVTM, CDR2 ANQGSEA. V lost 7 bases to trimming and J lost 3 bases, with 15 bases between them. CDR3 DNA sequence: TGCAGCGCCAATGAAGGGGGATACTATGGCTACACCTTC. Its protein product is CSANEGGYYGYTF.

This clone has more than one count but fewer than ten. The chain couples TRBV2 to TRBJ1-6; no definite D call. CDR1 is SNHLY, CDR2 FYNNEI, per germline. Between the trimmed V and J ends, which lost 4 bases and 4 bases, there was a span of 5 bases. This CDR3 has 13 amino acids. The CDR3 DNA is TGTGCCAGCAGTGGCCAGTATAATTCACCCCTCCACTTT. Translated: CASSGQYNSPLHF.

This chain joins TRBV6-5 and TRBJ2-6; D not resolved. Germline loops: CDR1 MNHEY, CDR2 SVGAGI. V shed 6 bases and J shed 4 bases, with 7 bases lying between them. This CDR3 region has 13 residues. The CDR3 sequence: CASRRMGANVLTF. DNA for the CDR3: TGTGCCAGCAGGAGAATGGGGGCCAACGTCCTGACTTTC.

This chain's CDR3 is CASSPQGRHGYTF. CDR3 bases: TGTGCCAGCAGTCCCCAGGGGAGACATGGCTACACCTTC. This chain joins TRBV12-3 or TRBV12-4 and TRBJ1-2, with D tentatively TRBD1 (6 bases). The CDR3 length is 13 residues. V was clipped by 5 bases and J by 6 bases, with 13 bases between them.

This sequence joins TRBV7-8 and TRBJ1-5; possible D gene TRBD1, 5 bases. V lost 7 bases to trimming and J lost 2 bases, with 15 bases between them. Germline V gene lookup returns CDR1 SGHVS and CDR2 FQNEAQ. This CDR3 contains 15 residues. The CDR3: CASTVGVAGNQPQHF. The CDR3 bases are TGTGCCAGCACCGTAGGGGTTGCTGGCAATCAGCCCCAGCATTTT.

This rearrangement joins TRBV10-2 to TRBJ1-6; D might be TRBD1 (5 bases). Germline values: CDR1 WSHSY, CDR2 SAAADI. V lost 8 bases and J lost 7, with 15 bases in between. The CDR3 sequence is 14 residues long. The CDR3 DNA is TGCGCCAGCGCTGCGCAGGGCCTCAATTCACCCCTCCACTTT. It translates to CASAAQGLNSPLHF.

The chain links TRBV9 to TRBJ2-2; the match to TRBD1 covers 9 bases. Trimming cost V 0 bases and J 2 bases; bases outside gene matches: 5. The germline gives CDR1 SGDLS, CDR2 YYNGEE. The length of the CDR3 is 17 residues. Written as DNA, the CDR3 is TGTGCCAGCAGCGTAGACCCGACAGGGGGAAACACCGGGGAGCTGTTTTTT. Its translation: CASSVDPTGGNTGELFF.

The chain links TRBV7-2 to TRBJ1-6; TRBD1 matches at 7 bases. Germline CDR1 SGHTA, CDR2 FQGNSA. The CDR3 sequence is 15 residues long. J lost 9 bases, V lost 2 bases, and 7 bases had no gene match. CDR3 loop: CASSLIDRAGSPLHF. The CDR3 region has the DNA TGTGCCAGCAGCTTAATAGACAGGGCAGGTTCACCCCTCCACTTT. Full variable domain (missing parts from reference TRBV7-2 and TRBJ1-6): GAGVSQSPSNKVTEKGKDVELRCDPISGHTALYWYRQSLGQGLEFLIYFQGNSAPDKSGLPSDRFSAERTGGSVSTLTIQRTQQEDSAVYLCASSLIDRAGSPLHFGNGTRLTVT.

The chain carries TRBV3-1 (or the pseudogene TRBV3-2) and TRBJ2-1; 8 nucleotides align to TRBD2. The J segment lost 3 bases and the V segment lost 3 bases, leaving 4 bases of the junction unmatched. This CDR3 has 15 amino acids. The germline gives CDR1 LGHDT, CDR2 YNNKEL (reference sequence). In DNA form, the CDR3 reads TGTGCCAGCAGCCATCAGCGGGGGAACTACAATGAGCAGTTCTTC. Translated: CASSHQRGNYNEQFF.